The entry below describes one T cell receptor (beta chain). Its antigen remains undetermined. No per-base quality is available; no much larger clone lies one base away. The library relied on the immunoSEQ multiplex PCR assay. For the multiplex PCR, a mixture combining 60 forward primers for TCR Vbeta segments and 13 reverse primers for TCR Jbeta segments was used. The CDR3 region of rearranged TCR beta genes was amplified from genomic DNA with a multiplex PCR assay. The amplified TCR beta libraries were sequenced on the Illumina HiSeq System as 87-base-pair reads. The paper's data handling went like this. A later analysis tallied roughly 78 million unique TCR beta chains across the 610 or so repertoires, and roughly 11 million of those chains were shared by two or more donors. Raw reads were error-corrected and collapsed into unique sequences with a nearest-neighbor algorithm that merged closely related sequences to remove PCR and sequencing errors. To assign V, D and J gene segments, CDR3 sequences were aligned to IMGT reference sequences. For a sequence to be retained, a match of at least six nucleotides to both a V gene segment and a J gene segment was required. Rearrangements were classified as productive when the CDR3 lacked stop codons and remained in frame with V and J, and all other rearrangements were classified as non-productive. Following IMGT convention, CDR3 was defined as the stretch from the second conserved V-encoded cysteine up to the conserved J-encoded phenylalanine. Sequences without an unambiguous match to a single V gene segment were excluded from the earlier analysis of 500 to 700 of the donors. An earlier analysis of approximately 590 of the donors classified V segments as functional when productive rearrangements were above 56.7% and as segregating when the standard deviation between donors was above 5%. A statistical classification framework was developed to diagnose cytomegalovirus status using the catalog of TCR beta chain sequences. In a later analysis, TCR nucleotide sequences were compared against IMGT/GENE-DB human TR gene sequences so that V and J genes could be assigned. In a later analysis, CDR3 sequences and most-parsimonious VDJ recombination scenarios were assigned using the TCRdist pipeline. In a later analysis, each TCR beta chain was defined by its CDR3 amino acid sequence together with its V-gene family, and reads without a unique V-gene family were excluded. In a later analysis, 450 to 600 highly shared, low-generation-probability nucleotide sequences were removed to address suspected cross-contamination and a sequencing artifact. A later analysis calculated a clonal expansion index for each public chain from normalized within-repertoire ranks of inferred template counts. Generation probabilities in a later analysis came from a VDJ recombination model fitted to out-of-frame rearrangements, and those results were checked against IGoR. A later analysis scored TCR-TCR, TCR-HLA and TCR-CMV co-occurrence with hypergeometric tests, applying a repertoire-size bias correction to TCR pairs. A later analysis estimated false discovery rates by permuting HLA or CMV assignments 20 times. In a later analysis, co-occurring TCRs were grouped using DBSCAN, with TCRdist sequence similarity added in when clustering inside HLA-allele-positive subsets. For co-occurrence clustering, repertoires with fewer than 30,000 or more than 120,000 public chains were excluded, along with about five repertoires with anomalous nucleotide sharing. As stored in TCRdb, this immuneACCESS dataset retains in-frame rearrangements with V and J assigned. A fraction of the clones does not appear; measured against another copy, unresolved V genes explain less than half of the discrepancy, and the remainder lacks a known reason. V and J calls and clone size follow that table, whereas D and trimming were derived from the DNA. The sample table holds 150,000 to 170,000 clones, of which 70% to 80% were seen once. The top ten hold 7.7% of the sample.

This entry is derived from a study of cytomegalovirus exposure and HLA in healthy donors (TCRdb year 2017). About the study as a whole: An earlier analysis of roughly 630 of the donors reported 250 to 350 Gb of sequence data and some 100 million unique TCR beta sequences from about 180 million T cells. HLA typing included class I and class II loci at four-digit resolution. An earlier analysis of about 600 of the donors used high-throughput TCR beta sequencing to judge whether each TCR beta V gene segment behaved as functional or pseudogenic. Along with the roughly 710-subject first cohort, a separate validation cohort of over a hundred different subjects was used. The T cell repertoires of around 730 subjects were profiled by immunosequencing and related to cytomegalovirus serostatus. About five DR-DQ haplotypes were treated as single units for association and clustering because of strong linkage in the cohort. Donor age, sex, ethnicity and CMV serostatus were compiled together with the repertoire data. The genetic ancestry cluster associated with self-reported Caucasian donors included 81% of the approximately 410 genotyped donors. Across some 400 genotyped donors of the cohort, an average of about 240,000 unique TCR beta nucleotide sequences per donor were sequenced, and 15% to 20% of those sequences were non-productive. About 320 gigabases of sequencing data and around 87 million unique TCR sequences were included in an early release covering roughly 700 HLA-typed donors. A later genetic analysis took genome-wide SNP genotypes for about three fifths of the 666 donors and used that subset as a discovery cohort. Rather than drawing on any new phenotypic data, the later analysis identified candidate immune exposures from TCR beta sequences and the way those sequences occurred across donors. Typing coverage differed by locus: A, B, C, DRB1 and DQB1 were typed in about 629-640 donors, DQA1 in 500 to 550, DPA1 in 606, and DPB1 in 472. The study aimed to test whether signatures of past pathogen exposure could be identified by cataloging public T cell receptors. A later analysis re-analyzed previously published TCR beta repertoires from hundreds of donors and added high-resolution HLA genotyping to study TCR occurrence patterns. Every discovery cohort repertoire had been produced on one sequencing platform. High-throughput TCR immunosequencing, statistical association of individual TCRs with disease status, and machine learning were combined to predict cytomegalovirus infection status. Broader findings and caveats from the paper: A group of highly shared sequence variants was considered likely to be a technical artifact of the sequencing pipeline. The presence/absence analyses assumed that sequencing depth was roughly uniform across donors, and that assumption may not be true. Compared with the roughly 670-donor mean, donors in an Asian-associated ancestry cluster had fewer N-insertions in productive TCRs, according to a later genetic analysis. The only immune exposure information available for the cohort was CMV serostatus. In vitro tests confirmed that a few of the cytomegalovirus-associated TCR beta chains recognize cytomegalovirus antigens. A later analysis found that most CMV-associated TCR beta chains appeared HLA-restricted, with HLA associations seemingly driven largely by CMV exposure. Compared with equally common non-associated chains, HLA-associated TCR beta chains in a later analysis were more clonally expanded and had lower generation probabilities. In an earlier analysis of over 550 of the donors, most TCR beta V segments were observed in productive rearrangements about 90% or about 30% of the time, broadly matching IMGT annotations. Because HLA typing was missing for some donors at each locus, association tests included only the typed subset. A further reported finding was that TCR beta sequences accurately predicted the HLA-A and HLA-B alleles for most subjects in the first cohort. The study gave a list of around 170 TCR beta chains associated with cytomegalovirus. At a false discovery rate of 0.05, a later analysis linked some 18,000 TCR beta sequences to specific HLA alleles. Strong co-occurrence of HLA alleles, especially DR and DQ, made assigning TCR associations to individual alleles difficult. A later analysis found that TCR association rates varied across HLA loci, with DRB1 alleles showing the most associated TCRs and HLA-C alleles the fewest. The earlier analysis of almost 600 of the donors excluded 15 to 20 rarely observed V segments, including chromosome 9 orphons, because counts were too low. The authors suggested that the approach could potentially be extended to other disease states and immunological phenotypes. Most TCR sequences were observed very rarely across donors, whereas some public TCRs were present in many individuals. An association between a missense DCLRE1C variant and V-gene and J-gene trimming of TCR beta chains was found in a later genetic analysis and replicated in an independent cohort. Correlated functional status among segregating V segments might reflect linkage disequilibrium, but an unknown experimental factor could not be ruled out. The classifier was reported to diagnose cytomegalovirus status with high specificity and sensitivity in both the original cohort and the validation cohort. Several of the top co-occurrence clusters appeared to be linked to parvovirus B19, influenza, CMV and Epstein-Barr virus, according to a later analysis. This cohort had only TCR beta chains sequenced, and the lack of alpha or paired-chain data limited which features could be detected.

The cohort consisted of more than 650 healthy bone marrow donors. Cohort members were all nominally healthy when sampled, although unrecorded immune exposures were likely present. The donor tested CMV seropositive, placing the donor among the 310 or so seropositive members of the cohort. Every donor gave a peripheral blood sample, and the peripheral blood mononuclear cells from that sample were used for TCR beta sequencing. The Qiagen DNeasy Blood Extraction Kit was used to extract genomic DNA from the blood cell samples. The source is a man aged 25 to 45 in good health and CMV-seropositive. Sequencing was carried out using PBMCs.

The DNA is as follows: TGTGCCAGCAGCTTAAGACAGGGGGGTAATTCACCCCTCCACTTT. This codes for CASSLRQGGNSPLHF. The chain uses TRBV7-3 and TRBJ1-6, with 9 middle bases fitting TRBD1. The CDR3 holds 15 amino acids from the cysteine to the phenylalanine. The CDR3 DNA has 45 bases and is translated from base 1. Compared with germline, V lacks 1 base and J lacks 6 bases; bases without a gene match: 1. CDR1 is given as SGHTA and CDR2 as FQGTGA, both from the germline V gene.